The 3 T cell receptor beta chains below all came from one sample that was sequenced in a study of cytomegalovirus exposure and HLA in healthy donors. The PCR ran on 60 Vbeta and 13 Jbeta primers. Repertoires were generated with immunoSEQ multiplex PCR, while TCRdb's copy carries only in-frame clones and drops some. The data hold roughly 98,000 clones, with about 80% observed a single time. Specimen: PBMCs. All receptors derive from a man aged 35 to 55 in good health and CMV-seronegative.

The CDR3 loop is CASSLGPGTSPSDEQFF. The CDR3 region has the DNA TGTGCCAGCAGCTTAGGCCCCGGGACTAGCCCCTCCGATGAGCAGTTCTTC. The chain combines TRBV7-9 with TRBJ2-1; 9 nucleotides match TRBD2. Germline values: CDR1 SEHNR, CDR2 FQNEAQ (reference sequence). The V gene end was trimmed by 1 base and the J gene end by 8 bases; junction bases not matched to a gene: 12. The CDR3 has 17 amino acids.

The chain carries TRBV28 and TRBJ2-1, with a tentative D call TRBD1 (6 bases). The CDR3 consists of 14 residues. V lost 3 bases and J lost 2, with 8 bases in between. Germline CDR1 is MDHEN and CDR2 is SYDVKM. Here the CDR3 reads CASSFRGTYNEQFF. The CDR3 DNA follows: TGTGCCAGCAGTTTCAGGGGAACCTACAATGAGCAGTTCTTC.

The chain has TRBV19 and TRBJ1-5; D is perhaps TRBD1 (6 bases). The V and J ends lost 7 bases and 4 bases respectively, with 14 bases between them. This CDR3 is 14 amino acids long. Germline CDR1 LNHDA, CDR2 SQIVND (reference sequence). CDR3 nucleotide sequence: TGTGCCAGTACCCCAGGGGTTATTAATCAGCCCCAGCATTTT. Translating gives CASTPGVINQPQHF.